A single sample is the source of the 15 T cell receptor beta chains below, sequenced in a study of cytotoxic CD8 clonotypes in ibrutinib-treated CLL. Some clones are missing from TCRdb's copy, which holds only in-frame ones; the method was immunoSEQ multiplex PCR. The repertoire includes around 160,000 clones, approximately 77% of them detected once, and roughly 1.9% sits in the top ten. The starting material was PBMCs, obtained after 12 months of ibrutinib treatment. The source of these receptors is a human donor with chronic lymphocytic leukemia.

The rearrangement links TRBV4-1 to TRBJ1-3; a weak D match, TRBD1 (5 bases). This CDR3 spans 16 amino acids. V lost 2 bases to trimming and J lost 1 base, with 12 bases between them. Germline lookup yields CDR1 MGHRA and CDR2 YSYEKL. Here the CDR3 DNA reads TGCGCCAGCAGCCAAACAATCACAGGATCTGGAAACACCATATATTTT. This encodes CASSQTITGSGNTIYF.

The sample holds one count of this clone. The V gene is TRBV11-3, the J gene TRBJ2-3, with D tentatively TRBD2 (5 bases). The germline V gene has CDR1 SGHNT and CDR2 YENEEA. The CDR3 spans 14 residues. Trimming removed 5 bases at V and 0 bases at J, with 9 bases between. CDR3 region: CASSPGGSTDTQYF. CDR3 bases: TGTGCCAGCAGCCCAGGAGGTAGCACAGATACGCAGTATTTT.

The V and J genes are TRBV19 and TRBJ2-3, with no clear D. Germline V lookup: CDR1 LNHDA, CDR2 SQIVND (reference sequence). The CDR3 consists of 17 residues. Trimming took 9 bases from V and 0 from J, leaving 22 bases between them. The CDR3 DNA follows: TGTGCCAGCCCCCCCGCCTTGAGGCGCGGAAGCACAGATACGCAGTATTTT. Protein: CASPPALRRGSTDTQYF.

The rearrangement joins TRBV5-6 to TRBJ1-6; D is uncertain. This CDR3 spans 15 amino acids. Trimming left V 4 bases short and J 5 bases short, with 13 bases between. Germline assignment: CDR1 SGHDT and CDR2 YYEEEE. The CDR3 DNA reads as TGTGCCAGCAGCAGTTACGGGGTTAATAATTCACCCCTCCACTTT. Translating gives CASSSYGVNNSPLHF.

V gene TRBV27 combines with J gene TRBJ2-7, with 7 bases fitting TRBD2. CDR1 is MNHEY and CDR2 is SMNVEV in the germline V gene (reference sequence). This CDR3 is 18 amino acids long. The V gene end was trimmed by 2 bases and the J gene end by 2 bases; junction bases not matched to a gene: 15. The DNA for the CDR3 is TGTGCCAGCAGTTTACCCCGAAGTAGCGGGCCCCGAACCTACGAGCAGTACTTC. Amino acid sequence: CASSLPRSSGPRTYEQYF.

This chain uses TRBV9 with TRBJ1-1, with D perhaps matching TRBD1 (5 bases). The length of the CDR3 is 15 residues. V lost 4 bases, J lost 4 bases, and 17 bases lay in between. CDR1 is SGDLS, CDR2 YYNGEE, per germline. The CDR3 sequence is CASSPLGAGGTEAFF. The CDR3 DNA reads as TGTGCCAGCAGCCCCCTAGGGGCGGGGGGCACTGAAGCTTTCTTT.

The V and J genes are TRBV5-6 and TRBJ2-7; either TRBD1 or TRBD2 may supply D (5 bases each). The CDR3 is made up of 13 amino acids. Germline CDR1 reads SGHDT; CDR2 reads YYEEEE. Trimming stripped 3 bases from V and 9 bases from J, with 16 bases between. The CDR3 region is CASSSAGTGGQYF. The DNA for the CDR3 is TGTGCCAGCAGCTCAGCCGGGACCGGAGGGCAGTACTTC.

The CDR3 bases are TGTGCCAGCAGTCAAGCTATCTATGGCTACACCTTC. This codes for CASSQAIYGYTF. This chain connects TRBV28 to TRBJ1-2; D unclear. V was trimmed by 5 bases and J by 4 bases, leaving 8 bases between them. The CDR3 is 12 residues long. Per the germline V gene, CDR1 is MDHEN and CDR2 is SYDVKM.

The chain joins TRBV7-6 to TRBJ1-6; perhaps TRBD1 as D (6 bases). Deletions cut 11 bases from V and 7 bases from J, with 21 bases between. Germline V CDR1 and CDR2: SGHVS, FNYEAQ. The CDR3 is made up of 15 amino acids. CDR3 in amino acids: CAAYLRGTRNSPLHF. For the CDR3, the DNA is TGTGCCGCCTACCTAAGGGGGACGAGAAATTCACCCCTCCACTTT.

The genes are TRBV28 and TRBJ2-4, with TRBD1 matching 9 bases. Trimming cost V 5 bases and J 1 base; bases outside gene matches: 3. Germline V gene sequence: CDR1 MDHEN, CDR2 SYDVKM. The CDR3 runs to 15 residues. CDR3 sequence reads: CASSEGQGAKNIQYF. DNA of the CDR3: TGTGCCAGCAGTGAGGGACAGGGTGCCAAAAACATTCAGTACTTC.

V is TRBV5-1 and J is TRBJ2-1; 7 nucleotides match TRBD1. This CDR3 has 14 residues. V lost 0 bases, J lost 5 bases, and 2 bases stayed unmatched. CDR1 and CDR2 from the germline V gene are SGHRS and YFSETQ. The CDR3: CASSLGDSHNEQFF. CDR3 DNA: TGCGCCAGCAGCTTGGGGGACAGCCACAATGAGCAGTTCTTC.

The chain links TRBV27 to TRBJ1-2; 7 bases are shared with TRBD1. The V segment lost 3 bases and the J segment 5 bases; nucleotides outside the gene matches: 3. This CDR3 has 13 residues. The V gene's germline CDR1 is MNHEY and CDR2 SMNVEV (reference sequence). The CDR3 sequence: CASSFRDRYGYTF. Here the CDR3 DNA reads TGTGCCAGCAGTTTCCGGGACAGATATGGCTACACCTTC.

A word on this clone: One end of the junction does not line up with germline, which may come from a read error. The gene calls are TRBV7-8 and TRBJ2-7; 9 nucleotides agree with TRBD2. Germline assignment: CDR1 SGHVS and CDR2 FQNEAQ. The CDR3 totals 14 residues. CDR3 residues: CAGSSASGAYEQYF. The CDR3 region has the DNA TGTGCCGGCAGTTCTGCTAGCGGGGCCTACGAGCAGTACTTC. The variable domain in full, with the rest retrieved from reference TRBV7-8 and TRBJ2-7, is GAGVSQSPRYKVAKRGQDVALRCDPISGHVSLFWYQQALGQGPEFLTYFQNEAQLDKSGLPSDRFFAERPEGSVSTLKIQRTQQEDSAVYLCAGSSASGAYEQYFGPGTRLTVT.

J is TRBJ2-7 and V is TRBV28; 7 positions agree with TRBD1. Trimming removed 5 bases from V and 5 bases from J; junction bases left unmatched: 12. Germline-derived CDR1 and CDR2 are MDHEN and SYDVKM. The CDR3 is made up of 15 amino acids. The CDR3 DNA follows: TGTGCCAGCAGTCGTGCCGGGACAGCATCCCACGAGCAGTACTTC. Encoded protein: CASSRAGTASHEQYF.

The sample holds a few counts of this clone. This sequence joins TRBV30 and TRBJ1-6; 8 nucleotides align to TRBD1. Germline V gives CDR1 GTSNPN, CDR2 SVGIG (reference sequence). The CDR3 runs to 13 residues. Trimming took 1 base from V and 7 from J; bases not matched to a gene: 0. CDR3: CAWSGTGNSPLHF. CDR3 DNA sequence: TGTGCCTGGAGTGGGACAGGGAATTCACCCCTCCACTTT.